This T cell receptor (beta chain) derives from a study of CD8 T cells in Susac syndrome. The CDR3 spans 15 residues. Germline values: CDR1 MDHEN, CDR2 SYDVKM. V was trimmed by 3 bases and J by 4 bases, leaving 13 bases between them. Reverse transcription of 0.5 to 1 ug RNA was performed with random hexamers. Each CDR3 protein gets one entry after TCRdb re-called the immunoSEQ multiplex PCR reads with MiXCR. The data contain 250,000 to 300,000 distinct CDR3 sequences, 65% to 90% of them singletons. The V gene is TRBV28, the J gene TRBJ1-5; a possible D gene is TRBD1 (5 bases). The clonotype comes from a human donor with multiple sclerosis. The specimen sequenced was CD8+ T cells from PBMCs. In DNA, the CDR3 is TGTGCCAGCAGTTTCCGGGGGGTTGAAAATCAGCCCCAGCATTTT. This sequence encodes CASSFRGVENQPQHF.